These 15 T cell receptor beta chains were sequenced from one sample in a study of OX40 agonist ivuxolimab in advanced cancers. Library creation used the immunoSEQ multiplex PCR assay. TCRdb re-hosts the immuneACCESS table, in-frame sequences only. Its copies lack some clones; in the studies checked, an unresolved V gene accounts for under half of them, and the cause for the rest is not known. Recorded for this sample are over 55,000 clones; about 90% of them occurred a single time. About 4.1% of the sample rests with the top ten. This material consisted of CD4+ or CD8+ T cells sorted from blood, taken in a trial of the OX40 agonist ivuxolimab. The receptors here all came from an adult with an advanced solid tumor such as melanoma, head and neck, liver or kidney cancer.

This clone was recorded a few times. J is TRBJ2-7 and V is TRBV4-3; 10 nucleotides line up with TRBD1. The CDR3 is 16 amino acids. Trimming removed 3 bases from V and 6 bases from J; junction bases left unmatched: 11. Germline CDR1 reads LGHNA; CDR2 reads YSLEER. The CDR3: CASSHLPGQGLPEQYF. The CDR3 DNA is TGCGCCAGCAGCCATTTACCGGGACAGGGGCTCCCCGAGCAGTACTTC.

The V and J genes are TRBV4-3 and TRBJ2-7, with D possibly being TRBD1 or TRBD2 (5 bases each). V lost 1 base to trimming and J lost 6 bases, with 19 bases between them. Germline CDR1 is LGHNA and CDR2 is YSLEER. The CDR3 totals 16 residues. The CDR3 is CASSQGWGTSLSEQYF. For the CDR3, the DNA is TGCGCCAGCAGCCAAGGGTGGGGGACCTCTCTATCCGAGCAGTACTTC.

This chain uses TRBV6-1 with TRBJ1-5, with D unresolved. This CDR3 is 13 amino acids long. Germline lookup yields CDR1 MNHNS and CDR2 SASEGT. Trimming removed 5 bases at V and 0 bases at J, with 5 bases between. Here the CDR3 DNA reads TGTGCCAGCAGTACTCATAGCAATCAGCCCCAGCATTTT. Translation: CASSTHSNQPQHF.

The CDR3 loop is CASSLSLAPNEQFF. CDR3 nucleotides: TGTGCCAGCAGCTTATCTCTAGCGCCCAATGAGCAGTTCTTC. The V gene is TRBV7-2, the J gene TRBJ2-1; possibly TRBD2 for D (6 bases). CDR1 and CDR2 (germline): SGHTA, FQGNSA. Trimming pared 2 bases from V and 6 bases from J, leaving 11 bases between. The CDR3 has 14 residues.

This rearrangement joins TRBV2 to TRBJ1-2; the D is unclear. CDR1 is SNHLY and CDR2 is FYNNEI in the germline V gene. Trimming cost V 5 bases and J 8 bases, with 6 bases left between them. CDR3 length: 10 residues. DNA for the CDR3: TGTGCCAGCAGTTCTCTGGGCTACACCTTC. Amino acids: CASSSLGYTF.

The V and J genes are TRBV28 and TRBJ2-1; TRBD1 agrees at 10 bases. This CDR3 is built from 18 residues. Germline loops: CDR1 MDHEN, CDR2 SYDVKM. J lost 0 bases, V lost 3 bases, and 8 bases had no gene match. CDR3 coding DNA: TGTGCCAGCAGTTTTGAGACAGGGGGCGTCCCCTCCTACAATGAGCAGTTCTTC. Translating gives CASSFETGGVPSYNEQFF. Complete variable domain (other parts from reference TRBV28 and TRBJ2-1): DVKVTQSSRYLVKRTGEKVFLECVQDMDHENMFWYRQDPGLGLRLIYFSYDVKMKEKGDIPEGYSVSREKKERFSLILESASTNQTSMYLCASSFETGGVPSYNEQFFGPGTRLTVL.

The chain is built from TRBV27 and TRBJ2-1; 12 nucleotides agree with TRBD2. The germline gives CDR1 MNHEY, CDR2 SMNVEV (reference sequence). The CDR3 runs to 17 residues. The V gene end was trimmed by 5 bases and the J gene end by 2 bases; junction bases not matched to a gene: 7. CDR3 residues: CASSPYPSGRAYNEQFF. The CDR3 DNA is TGTGCCAGCAGTCCCTATCCTAGCGGGAGGGCCTACAATGAGCAGTTCTTC.

The CDR3 loop is CASSSRDRGHEQFF. The CDR3 coding sequence is TGTGCCAGCAGCTCCCGGGACAGGGGGCATGAGCAGTTCTTC. The chain employs TRBV11-3 and TRBJ2-1; TRBD1 aligns across 12 bases. Unmatched junction bases numbered 3, after V lost 4 bases and J lost 8 bases. Germline V lookup: CDR1 SGHNT, CDR2 YENEEA. This CDR3 is built from 14 residues.

This clone was counted between two and nine times. CDR3 amino acids: CASSQSSGVAYEQYF. CDR3 coding DNA: TGCGCCAGCAGCCAATCCTCAGGCGTGGCCTACGAGCAGTACTTC. The V call is TRBV4-3, the J call TRBJ2-7, with D unclear. CDR1 and CDR2 (germline): LGHNA, YSLEER. The CDR3 extends over 15 amino acids. Trimming cost V 2 bases and J 2 bases, with 13 bases left between them.

The V gene is TRBV6-6, the J gene TRBJ1-4; TRBD1 agrees at 7 bases. There are 15 residues in the CDR3. V was pared by 5 bases and J by 4 bases, with 7 bases of the junction left unmatched. The germline V gene has CDR1 MNHNY and CDR2 SVGAGI (reference sequence). As DNA, the CDR3 is TGTGCCAGCAGTCCCCAGGGGGGGGGTAATGAAAAACTGTTTTTT. This translates into CASSPQGGGNEKLFF.

This chain links TRBV9 with TRBJ2-1; 13 bases line up with TRBD2. The CDR3 loop spans 17 amino acids. After removal of 3 bases from V and 1 base from J, the junction contained 4 bases not matched to a gene. Germline lookup yields CDR1 SGDLS and CDR2 YYNGEE. The CDR3 region is CASSDRLAGGSYNEQFF. CDR3 nucleotide sequence: TGTGCCAGCAGCGACAGACTAGCGGGAGGTTCCTACAATGAGCAGTTCTTC.

V is TRBV6-6 and J is TRBJ1-4; 7 bases are shared with TRBD1. This CDR3 region has 14 residues. From germline, CDR1 is MNHNY and CDR2 SVGAGI (reference sequence). The trim removed 4 bases at V and 7 bases at J, leaving 6 bases unmatched. Here the CDR3 reads CASSSLTGVEKLFF. The CDR3 DNA sequence: TGTGCCAGCAGTTCCTTAACAGGGGTTGAAAAACTGTTTTTT.

This clone showed up just once. The chain combines TRBV28 with TRBJ2-3, with 9 bases matching TRBD2. The germline V gene has CDR1 MDHEN and CDR2 SYDVKM. The CDR3 loop spans 17 amino acids. V lost 5 bases to trimming and J lost 2 bases; unmatched junction nucleotides: 11. The CDR3 region is CASSPTQREVITDTQYF. CDR3 DNA: TGTGCCAGCAGTCCAACCCAGCGGGAGGTTATCACAGATACGCAGTATTTT.

The V call is TRBV13, the J call TRBJ2-7, with 9 bases matching TRBD1. The CDR3 runs 16 residues. With 3 bases clipped from V and 5 bases from J, the junction kept 11 bases outside the gene matches. Germline values: CDR1 PRHDT, CDR2 FYEKMQ (reference sequence). CDR3 region: CASSFSLQGQGHEQYF. CDR3 coding DNA: TGTGCCAGCAGCTTCTCCTTGCAGGGACAGGGCCACGAGCAGTACTTC.

The J gene is TRBJ2-7, the V gene TRBV5-1; a weak D match, TRBD1 (5 bases). The CDR3 has 13 residues. Trimming took off 7 bases at V and 0 bases at J, with 11 bases between the two ends. Germline V gene lookup returns CDR1 SGHRS and CDR2 YFSETQ. CDR3 loop: CASWSDNSYEQYF. CDR3 DNA: TGCGCCAGCTGGTCGGACAACTCCTACGAGCAGTACTTC.